The clone carrying this TCR beta chain was counted once. The length of the CDR3 is 14 residues. Germline CDR1 is SNHLY and CDR2 is FYNNEI. The trim removed 9 bases at V and 0 bases at J, leaving 6 bases unmatched. Original data processing: Amplification of reference gene primers provided the estimated nucleated cell counts. Libraries were prepared by immunoSEQ multiplex PCR; TCRdb keeps only in-frame clonotypes and omits some of them. The V and J calls and clone size are taken from that table; D and trimming were inferred from the DNA. The data show roughly 250,000 clones, with about 90% seen just once and 12% held by the top ten. In Seattle, patients joined the study during active infection and were tracked longitudinally. The sample is drawn from a study of blood T cell repertoires in COVID-19. Whole-study context: Spain, Italy and the United States supplied samples that represented acute and convalescent COVID-19. From T cells, B-cell-depleted T cells, or PBMCs came the material, which was cDNA or gDNA.

The specimen was peripheral blood. The receptor's source is a woman younger than 45 with COVID-19, enrolled during active disease. The chain has TRBV2 and TRBJ2-3; 7 nucleotides agree with TRBD1. This CDR3 is CARTGQLSTDTQYF. CDR3 DNA sequence: TGTGCCAGGACAGGGCAATTAAGCACAGATACGCAGTATTTT.